These T cell receptor beta chains were read from a single sample in a study of shared clonotypes between healthy human individuals. Only in-frame clones appear in the TCRdb table, and some are missing; sequencing was by immunoSEQ multiplex PCR. Found here are 2 million to 2.5 million clones, around 93% of them singletons; the top ten hold roughly 0.34%. The sample taken for sequencing was naive CD4+ T cells from PBMCs. Source of these receptors: a man aged 18 to 30 in good health. Some clones in this sample may be carry-over from other donors' samples. Each CDR3 is given with its conserved first and last residue. A D gene is named only where the DNA matches it firmly. Clone size is shown for a subset of rows, as once, few, many or a class of expanded clone.

TRBJ2-2 | NA | TRBV28 | NA | CASSFPTGRTGELFF | TGTGCCAGCAGTTTCCCTACAGGGCGCACCGGGGAGCTGTTTTTT
TRBJ2-5 | NA | TRBV18 | NA | CASSPPWGSQETQYF | TGTGCCAGCTCACCCCCTTGGGGGTCCCAAGAGACCCAGTACTTC
TRBJ1-1 | TRBD1 | TRBV27 | NA | CASSAWDRGRTEAFF | TGTGCCAGCAGTGCTTGGGACAGGGGGAGGACTGAAGCTTTCTTT
TRBJ2-2 | NA | TRBV30 | NA | CAWKYTWANTGELFF | TGTGCCTGGAAGTATACCTGGGCGAACACCGGGGAGCTGTTTTTT
TRBJ2-3 | TRBD2 | TRBV9 | NA | CASSVLAGSTDTQYF | TGTGCCAGCAGTGTTCTAGCGGGATCCACAGATACGCAGTATTTT
TRBJ1-2 | NA | TRBV4-1 | NA | CASSQDSRTKPTF | TGCGCCAGCAGCCAAGATTCGCGAACGAAGCCCACCTTC
TRBJ2-3 | TRBD2 | TRBV7-9 | NA | CASSTSLLAGGLGDTQYF | TGTGCCAGCAGCACCTCGTTACTAGCGGGAGGTCTCGGGGATACGCAGTATTTT
TRBJ1-2 | NA | TRBV5-6 | NA | CASSPDRNYGYTF | TGTGCCAGCAGCCCCGACCGTAACTATGGCTACACCTTC
TRBJ1-4 | NA | TRBV2 | NA | CASSRRGKTNEKLFF | TGTGCCAGCAGTCGAAGGGGGAAAACTAATGAAAAACTGTTTTTT
TRBJ1-4 | NA | TRBV19 | NA | CASSIIRGGEKLFF | TGTGCCAGTAGTATAATCCGGGGAGGAGAAAAACTGTTTTTT
TRBJ2-1 | TRBD2 | TRBV19 | NA | CASSPRTSGSIANEQFF | TGTGCCAGTAGTCCGCGGACTAGCGGGAGTATTGCCAATGAGCAGTTCTTC
TRBJ2-1 | NA | TRBV27 | few | CASSLEPSANEQFF | TGTGCCAGCAGTTTAGAGCCTTCCGCTAATGAGCAGTTCTTC
TRBJ2-4 | NA | TRBV2 | NA | CASSEAEVYKNIQYF | TGTGCCAGCAGTGAAGCGGAGGTATACAAAAACATTCAGTACTTC
TRBJ2-3 | TRBD2 | TRBV5-1 | NA | CASSFTPPGLAGGRTDTQYF | TGCGCCAGCAGCTTTACCCCTCCGGGACTAGCGGGAGGACGCACAGATACGCAGTATTTT
TRBJ2-7 | TRBD1 | TRBV28 | NA | CASSSSPSGDRSYEQYF | TGTGCCAGCAGTTCCAGCCCATCCGGGGACAGGTCCTACGAGCAGTACTTC
TRBJ1-5 | TRBD1 | TRBV7-8 | NA | CASSLDRVGQPQHF | TGTGCCAGCAGCTTGGACAGGGTGGGCCAGCCCCAGCATTTT
TRBJ2-7 | TRBD2 | TRBV7-8 | once | CASSLGGRAYEQYF | TGTGCCAGCAGCTTAGGCGGGAGGGCCTACGAGCAGTACTTC
TRBJ1-4 | TRBD1 | TRBV5-1 | NA | CASSTLGRRGRDEKLFF | TGCGCCAGCAGCACATTAGGGCGCAGGGGGCGTGATGAAAAACTGTTTTTT
TRBJ1-1 | TRBD1 | TRBV4-3 | once | CASSQGDRGSGKTEAFF | TGCGCCAGCAGCCAGGGAGACAGGGGATCGGGTAAAACTGAAGCTTTCTTT
TRBJ1-1 | TRBD1 | TRBV5-4 | NA | CASSFLQGVADTEAFF | TGTGCCAGCAGCTTCCTACAGGGGGTCGCGGACACTGAAGCTTTCTTT
TRBJ2-7 | TRBD1 | TRBV5-4 | NA | CASSSNRDRAAEQYF | TGTGCCAGCAGCTCGAACCGGGACAGGGCGGCCGAGCAGTACTTC
TRBJ1-1 | NA | TRBV19 | NA | CASSILAGGGVTEAFF | TGTGCCAGTAGTATCCTGGCGGGGGGGGGCGTGACTGAAGCTTTCTTT
TRBJ2-7 | TRBD2 | TRBV28 | NA | CASSFLLAGDSYEQYF | TGTGCCAGCAGTTTCCTACTAGCGGGAGATTCCTACGAGCAGTACTTC